This entry lists 10 T cell receptor beta chains sequenced from one sample in a study of cytomegalovirus exposure and HLA in healthy donors. With 60 Vbeta and 13 Jbeta primers, the PCR was carried out. Profiling relied on immunoSEQ multiplex PCR, and the TCRdb table lists in-frame clones only, not all of them. This repertoire shows 150,000 to 180,000 clones, 82% found once; its top ten account for about 6.1%. Sequenced material: PBMCs. Receptor source: a woman aged 45-59 years in good health and CMV-seropositive.

The V gene is TRBV6-6, the J gene TRBJ2-1, with 7 bases aligning to TRBD2. Unmatched junction bases numbered 4, after V lost 2 bases and J lost 6 bases. Germline V gene data show CDR1 as MNHNY and CDR2 as SVGAGI (reference sequence). This CDR3 contains 14 residues. DNA for the CDR3: TGTGCCAGCAGTTACGGCGGGGGTTCCAATGAGCAGTTCTTC. Translating gives CASSYGGGSNEQFF.

The V gene is TRBV13, the J gene TRBJ2-7; D not resolved. Per germline, CDR1 PRHDT and CDR2 FYEKMQ (reference sequence). The V end lost 1 base, the J end lost 7 bases, and 8 bases lay between the germline ends. This CDR3 contains 12 residues. CDR3 in amino acids: CASSLAPEEQYF. CDR3 bases: TGTGCCAGCAGCTTAGCCCCGGAGGAGCAGTACTTC. Full variable domain (missing parts from reference TRBV13 and TRBJ2-7): AAGVIQSPRHLIKEKRETATLKCYPIPRHDTVYWYQQGPGQDPQFLISFYEKMQSDKGSIPDRFSAQQFSDYHSELNMSSLELGDSALYFCASSLAPEEQYFGPGTRLTVT.

The chain joins TRBV27 to TRBJ2-6; D is undetermined. Germline CDR1 and CDR2: MNHEY and SMNVEV (reference sequence). V was pared by 6 bases and J by 0 bases, with 18 bases between. This CDR3 has 18 residues. The CDR3 region is CASSPLTTGFSGANVLTF. CDR3 sequence (DNA): TGTGCCAGCAGCCCCCTGACGACTGGGTTCTCTGGGGCCAACGTCCTGACTTTC. The variable domain in full, with the rest retrieved from reference TRBV27 and TRBJ2-6, is EAQVTQNPRYLITVTGKKLTVTCSQNMNHEYMSWYRQDPGLGLRQIYYSMNVEVTDKGDVPEGYKVSRKEKRNFPLILESPSPNQTSLYFCASSPLTTGFSGANVLTFGAGSRLTVL.

The V and J genes are TRBV5-1 and TRBJ2-1, with D possibly matching TRBD1 (5 bases). Germline V gene data show CDR1 as SGHRS and CDR2 as YFSETQ. Trimming pared 0 bases from V and 8 bases from J, leaving 6 bases between. This CDR3 is 12 amino acids long. The CDR3 reads CASSLETDEQFF. As DNA, the CDR3 is TGCGCCAGCAGCTTGGAGACAGATGAGCAGTTCTTC.

The chain links TRBV19 to TRBJ1-6, with TRBD1 identical over 7 bases. The V and J ends lost 4 bases and 6 bases, in that order; junction bases with no gene match: 3. CDR1 and CDR2 from the germline V gene are LNHDA and SQIVND (reference sequence). CDR3 length: 14 residues. The DNA of the CDR3 is TGTGCCAGTAGTAGGGACAGCCTTAATTCACCCCTCCACTTT. It is translated as CASSRDSLNSPLHF.

The J gene is TRBJ2-5, the V gene TRBV2; D possibly corresponds to TRBD2 (6 bases). Looked up from germline, CDR1 is SNHLY and CDR2 is FYNNEI. This CDR3 is built from 14 residues. Trimming pared 8 bases from V and 2 bases from J, leaving 15 bases between. The CDR3, as DNA: TGTGCCAGCTTAGCGGCAGGCTCTCAAGAGACCCAGTACTTC. This sequence encodes CASLAAGSQETQYF.

The chain uses TRBV4-1 and TRBJ2-3, with TRBD2 matching 12 bases. With 0 bases clipped from V and 6 bases from J, the junction kept 1 base outside the gene matches. This CDR3 has 15 amino acids. CDR1 MGHRA and CDR2 YSYEKL come from the germline V gene. CDR3: CASSQEGTSGDTQYF. The CDR3 nucleotides read TGCGCCAGCAGCCAAGAAGGGACTAGCGGGGATACGCAGTATTTT.

The chain carries TRBV27 and TRBJ1-1; tentatively, D is TRBD1 (6 bases). The CDR3 runs 15 residues. Germline values: CDR1 MNHEY, CDR2 SMNVEV (reference sequence). Trimming took 6 bases from V and 2 from J, leaving 16 bases between them. DNA of the CDR3: TGTGCCAGCAGGCCGGGGGCGGGGGCCAACACTGAAGCTTTCTTT. It encodes CASRPGAGANTEAFF.

The rearrangement links TRBV5-4 to TRBJ2-3; a weak D match, TRBD1 (6 bases). Germline assignment: CDR1 SGHNT and CDR2 YYREEE (reference sequence). The V gene lost 3 bases and the J gene lost 4 bases, with 18 bases spanning the gap. The CDR3 is made up of 16 amino acids. The CDR3 protein is CASSSKSQGSADTQYF. CDR3 bases: TGTGCCAGCAGCTCAAAGTCCCAGGGGAGTGCAGATACGCAGTATTTT.

This clone occurred a few times. The V and J genes are TRBV6-1 and TRBJ2-7; D unclear. Trimming pared 8 bases from V and 1 base from J, leaving 12 bases between. The germline CDR1 and CDR2 sequences are MNHNS and SASEGT. The CDR3 is 13 residues long. The CDR3 region is CASGEMPSYEQYF. For the CDR3, the DNA is TGTGCCAGCGGAGAGATGCCGTCCTACGAGCAGTACTTC.